A single sample gave rise to the 10 T cell receptor beta chains below, sequenced in a study of blood T cell repertoires in COVID-19. TCRdb keeps only in-frame clones here, not all; method: immunoSEQ multiplex PCR. Among around 150,000 clones, roughly 80% were seen once, and the ten largest hold 9% to 10%. The source material was peripheral blood. These receptors originate from a woman aged 45-65 years with active or convalescent COVID-19.

This clone appeared a single time. The chain employs TRBV5-1 and TRBJ2-3, with TRBD1 identical over 10 bases. The trim removed 1 base at V and 1 base at J, leaving 3 bases unmatched. The CDR3 extends over 16 amino acids. Germline CDR1 is SGHRS and CDR2 is YFSETQ. CDR3 in DNA: TGCGCCAGCAGCTTGCCCGGGACAGGGGGCACAGATACGCAGTATTTT. Translated, it gives CASSLPGTGGTDTQYF.

The J gene is TRBJ1-1, the V gene TRBV6-5; the match to TRBD1 covers 8 bases. The CDR3 sequence is 15 residues long. Germline V gene sequence: CDR1 MNHEY, CDR2 SVGAGI. Trimming removed 0 bases from V and 4 bases from J; junction bases left unmatched: 4. CDR3 protein: CASSYSETGVTEAFF. CDR3 DNA sequence: TGTGCCAGCAGTTACTCGGAGACAGGGGTCACTGAAGCTTTCTTT.

In its sample, this clone was seen a few times. CDR3 loop: CASSQLREAFF. Written as DNA, the CDR3 is TGTGCCAGTAGTCAACTAAGGGAAGCTTTCTTT. This chain joins TRBV19 and TRBJ1-1; D unresolved. The germline V and J ends were trimmed by 5 bases and 8 bases, with 9 bases remaining between them. The CDR3 is made up of 11 amino acids. Germline CDR1 LNHDA, CDR2 SQIVND (reference sequence). The full variable domain, in which reference TRBV19 and TRBJ1-1 provide the parts outside the CDR3, is DGGITQSPKYLFRKEGQNVTLSCEQNLNHDAMYWYRQDPGQGLRLIYYSQIVNDFQKGDIAEGYSVSREKKESFPLTVTSAQKNPTAFYLCASSQLREAFFGQGTRLTVV.

Written as DNA, the CDR3 is TGTGCCAGCAGCTTAACGGGTGTAGCGCCCTACGAGCAGTACTTC. It yields the protein CASSLTGVAPYEQYF. The chain employs TRBV7-2 and TRBJ2-7; D possibly corresponds to TRBD2 (5 bases). The CDR3 extends over 15 amino acids. The germline V and J ends were trimmed by 2 bases and 2 bases, with 13 bases remaining between them. Per the germline V gene, CDR1 is SGHTA and CDR2 is FQGNSA.

The rearrangement links TRBV18 to TRBJ1-2; maybe TRBD1 (5 bases). The CDR3 runs 14 residues. Trimming stripped 2 bases from V and 4 bases from J, with 11 bases between. From germline, CDR1 is KGHSH and CDR2 LQKENI. CDR3 amino acids: CASSPSQRGYGYTF. For the CDR3, the DNA is TGTGCCAGCTCACCAAGCCAAAGGGGCTATGGCTACACCTTC.

The chain joins TRBV7-3 to TRBJ2-6; D is unresolved. Germline values: CDR1 SGHTA, CDR2 FQGTGA. The CDR3 spans 13 residues. Trimming took 5 bases from V and 2 from J, leaving 4 bases between them. The CDR3 DNA reads TGTGCCAGCAGCCTAGCTGGGGCCAACGTCCTGACTTTC. It codes for CASSLAGANVLTF. The full variable domain, its missing parts supplied by reference TRBV7-3 and TRBJ2-6, is GAGVSQTPSNKVTEKGKYVELRCDPISGHTALYWYRQSLGQGPEFLIYFQGTGAADDSGLPNDRFFAVRPEGSVSTLKIQRTERGDSAVYLCASSLAGANVLTFGAGSRLTVL.

This chain uses TRBV16 with TRBJ1-2; no clear D. V lost 0 bases and J lost 8, with 19 bases in between. The CDR3 spans 16 residues. Germline lookup yields CDR1 KGHSY and CDR2 FQNENV. CDR3 in DNA: TGTGCCAGCAGCCAATCTCGGGCAGGCCAAACGGGGGGCTACACCTTC. As protein: CASSQSRAGQTGGYTF.

The chain carries TRBV2 and TRBJ1-1; TRBD1 is a possible D gene (5 bases). CDR1 and CDR2 (germline): SNHLY, FYNNEI. V was pared by 2 bases and J by 0 bases, with 13 bases between. The CDR3 length is 16 residues. CDR3 in amino acids: CASSESPAGMNTEAFF. CDR3 in DNA: TGTGCCAGCAGTGAATCCCCGGCAGGGATGAACACTGAAGCTTTCTTT.

The V and J genes are TRBV18 and TRBJ1-5, with D tentatively TRBD1 (5 bases). The V gene lost 2 bases and the J gene lost 1 base, with 15 bases spanning the gap. The CDR3 extends over 17 amino acids. Germline V gene sequence: CDR1 KGHSH, CDR2 LQKENI. The CDR3 loop is CASSPAILGGSNQPQHF. The CDR3 DNA reads as TGTGCCAGCTCACCAGCAATACTGGGGGGGAGCAATCAGCCCCAGCATTTT.

This clone was seen just once. The rearrangement uses TRBV2 and TRBJ1-2; tentative D call: TRBD1 (6 bases). There are 14 residues in the CDR3. Germline V gives CDR1 SNHLY, CDR2 FYNNEI. V shed 4 bases and J shed 9 bases, with 18 bases lying between them. The CDR3 sequence: CASSVRDTRVRYTF. CDR3 DNA sequence: TGTGCCAGCAGTGTCCGGGACACCCGGGTTCGCTACACCTTC.